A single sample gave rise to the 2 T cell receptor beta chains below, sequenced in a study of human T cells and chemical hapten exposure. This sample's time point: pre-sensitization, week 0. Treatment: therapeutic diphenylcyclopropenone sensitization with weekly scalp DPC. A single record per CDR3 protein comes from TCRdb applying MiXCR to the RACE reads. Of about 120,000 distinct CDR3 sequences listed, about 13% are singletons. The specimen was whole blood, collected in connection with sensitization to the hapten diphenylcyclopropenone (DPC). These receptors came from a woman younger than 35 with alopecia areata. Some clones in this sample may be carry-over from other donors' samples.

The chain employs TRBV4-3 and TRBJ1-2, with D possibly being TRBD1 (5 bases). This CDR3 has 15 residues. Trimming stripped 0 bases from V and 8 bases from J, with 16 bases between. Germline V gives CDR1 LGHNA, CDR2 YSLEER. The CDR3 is CASSQDRGGLKGYTF. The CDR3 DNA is TGCGCCAGCAGCCAAGACCGGGGGGGTTTAAAGGGCTACACCTTC.

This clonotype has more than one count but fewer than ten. CDR3 region: CASSLRSPRGLTGNEQFF. The CDR3 nucleotides are TGTGCCAGCAGCCTACGCTCTCCTCGGGGCCTGACGGGCAATGAGCAGTTCTTC. V gene TRBV11-2 combines with J gene TRBJ2-1, with D perhaps assigned TRBD1 or TRBD2 (5 bases each). Trimming took off 5 bases at V and 6 bases at J, with 26 bases between the two ends. The CDR3 extends over 18 amino acids. Germline V gene lookup returns CDR1 SGHAT and CDR2 FQNNGV.